This T cell receptor beta chain is drawn from a study of OX40 agonist ivuxolimab in advanced cancers. Study at large: Patients were given ivuxolimab, an antibody that agonizes OX40 (CD134). Findings of the study overall: What antigens the expanded peripheral T cells recognized was never established. The study observed clonal expansion of CD4+ and CD8+ blood T cells by week 6 at 0.1 to 3.0 mg/kg.

As concerns this clone: Its antigen is unknown.

This CDR3 spans 15 amino acids. CDR1 SGHVT and CDR2 SQSDAQ come from the germline V gene. V lost 6 bases to trimming and J lost 4 bases, with 16 bases between them. Clones were read by immunoSEQ multiplex PCR, and TCRdb kept only the in-frame ones, dropping some. The sample includes about 82,000 clones, over 75% of them seen just once. The chain combines TRBV7-4 with TRBJ1-3; D gene uncertain. The sample in question was CD4+ or CD8+ T cells sorted from blood, obtained in a trial of the OX40 agonist ivuxolimab. The sequence came from an adult with an advanced solid tumor such as melanoma, head and neck, liver or kidney cancer. As DNA, the CDR3 is TGTGCCAGCAGTCATAAAAGGACCTCGGGAAACACCATATATTTT. This sequence encodes CASSHKRTSGNTIYF.